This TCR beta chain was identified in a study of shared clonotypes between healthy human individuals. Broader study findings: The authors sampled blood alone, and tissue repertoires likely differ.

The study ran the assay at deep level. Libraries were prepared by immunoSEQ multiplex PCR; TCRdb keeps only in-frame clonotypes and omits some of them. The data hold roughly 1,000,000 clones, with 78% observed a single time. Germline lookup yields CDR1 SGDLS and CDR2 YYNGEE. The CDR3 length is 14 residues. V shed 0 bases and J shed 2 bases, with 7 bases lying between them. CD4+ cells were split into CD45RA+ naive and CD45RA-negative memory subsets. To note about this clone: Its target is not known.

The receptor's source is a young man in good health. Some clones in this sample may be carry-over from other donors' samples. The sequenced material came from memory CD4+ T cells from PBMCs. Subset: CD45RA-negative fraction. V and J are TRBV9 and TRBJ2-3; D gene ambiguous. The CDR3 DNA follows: TGTGCCAGCAGCGTAGTCCACACCACAGATACGCAGTATTTT. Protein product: CASSVVHTTDTQYF.